This is a list of T cell receptor beta chains from one sample in a study of T-cell reconstitution after alpha-beta-depleted transplantation in children. TCRdb re-analysed the PCR reads in MiXCR, keeping a single row per CDR3 protein. The sample includes 350,000 to 500,000 distinct CDR3 sequences, around two fifths of them seen just once. The input for sequencing was PBMCs, taken before TCRalphabeta/CD19-depleted stem cell transplant. These TCRs come from a girl aged 2 to 9 with aplastic anemia, due to receive a stem cell transplant. Each CDR3 is given with its conserved first and last residue. The D gene is left open where the match is weak.

TRBV6-6	TRBJ2-1	TRBD1	CAGQGEYNEQFF
TRBV20-1	TRBJ2-5	-	CSATSTGPYSETQYF
TRBV2	TRBJ2-5	TRBD1	CASTDTDRDGETQYF
TRBV15	TRBJ2-1	TRBD1	CATSRDGQGSYNEQFF
TRBV9	TRBJ1-2	-	CASSGRGHGNYGYTF
TRBV20-1	TRBJ2-1	-	CSARDLVGSPYNEQFF
TRBV7-9	TRBJ2-3	-	CASSQGRDTTDTQYF
TRBV28	TRBJ1-4	TRBD1	CASSFWDSGKKLFF
TRBV7-2	TRBJ1-1	TRBD1	CASSFRDRGPAFF
TRBV9	TRBJ2-5	TRBD2	CASSVGASGRRETQYF
TRBV27	TRBJ1-5	TRBD1	CASSSGTVIGLPQHF
TRBV12-3/TRBV12-4	TRBJ1-2	-	CASTATRIGGYTF
TRBV28	TRBJ2-1	TRBD1	CASSGQGGYGEQFF
TRBV6-1	TRBJ1-2	TRBD1	CASRKTGTATNYGYTF
TRBV12-3/TRBV12-4	TRBJ1-4	TRBD1	CASRGDPGQPKLFF
TRBV28	TRBJ1-5	-	CASSSSIQPQHF
TRBV6-5	TRBJ1-2	-	CASSSGHLLYGYTF
TRBV2	TRBJ2-1	-	CASAPRGRQAGEQFF
TRBV28	TRBJ2-1	TRBD2	CASSLWAGGPNEQFF
TRBV6-1	TRBJ2-7	-	CASSEALLGYSYEQYF
TRBV5-1	TRBJ1-1	TRBD1	CASSRDSPTEAFF
TRBV6-2/TRBV6-3	TRBJ2-1	TRBD2	CASSYPTPSGKTYNEQFF
TRBV9	TRBJ1-2	-	CASSVGGDYGYTF
TRBV5-1	TRBJ2-1	TRBD1	CASSWGTGGLYNEQFF
TRBV7-9	TRBJ2-3	-	CASSLATGWTQYF
TRBV5-1	TRBJ2-7	-	CASSRGIRYEQYF
TRBV2	TRBJ1-5	-	CASSEFDSNQPQHF
TRBV10-3	TRBJ1-2	-	CAISESYPGVDGYTF
TRBV5-1	TRBJ2-1	TRBD2	CASSLEGLASSYNEQFF
TRBV10-3	TRBJ2-6	-	CAISVGQSGANVLTF
TRBV28	TRBJ2-1	-	CASRRGGNEQFF
TRBV3-1	TRBJ2-1	-	CATTLRQGGSSYNEQFF